Listed below are T cell receptor beta chains from one sample, sequenced in a study of blood T cell repertoires in COVID-19. The table came from immunoSEQ multiplex PCR; TCRdb's copy has only in-frame clones and leaves some out. Here the sample spans approximately 170,000 clones, 80% being singletons. The specimen sequenced was PBMCs or T cells enriched from blood (not recorded which). These receptors were taken from a man aged 40-49 years who had recovered from COVID-19. Each CDR3 is given with its conserved first and last residue. D genes are given only for firm matches. Only some rows state a clone size, as once, few, many or a class for expanded clones.

j_call | d_call | v_call | clone_size | cdr3_nt | cdr3_aa
TRBJ2-1 | - | TRBV18 | - | TGTGCCAGCTCACAGAAAGGAGATGAGCAGTTCTTC | CASSQKGDEQFF
TRBJ1-5 | - | TRBV2 | - | TGTGCCAGCAGCGCATATCTCGGGTCCGGCCGTGAGAATCAGCCCCAGCATTTT | CASSAYLGSGRENQPQHF
TRBJ1-2 | - | TRBV18 | few | TGTGCCAGCTCACCCAGCCAGGACTATGGCTACACCTTC | CASSPSQDYGYTF
TRBJ2-1 | TRBD1 | TRBV27 | - | TGTGCCAGCAGTTTACGGGACAGGGAATACAATGAGCAGTTCTTC | CASSLRDREYNEQFF
TRBJ2-1 | - | TRBV19 | - | TGTGCCAGTACGAGAGCGGGCTCCTACAATGAGCAGTTCTTC | CASTRAGSYNEQFF
TRBJ1-4 | TRBD1 | TRBV7-9 | - | TGTGCCAGCAGCTTCGACAGGGTTGGGGAAAAACTGTTTTTT | CASSFDRVGEKLFF
TRBJ2-2 | TRBD2 | TRBV9 | - | TGTGCCAGCAGCCCGACTAGCGGGGTAATGACCGGGGAGCTGTTTTTT | CASSPTSGVMTGELFF
TRBJ2-1 | - | TRBV5-1 | - | TGCGCCAGCAGCTTGGCAGGGTCGTACAATGAGCAGTTCTTC | CASSLAGSYNEQFF
TRBJ2-1 | - | TRBV18 | - | TGTGCCAGCTCACCCTCGAGGGGGGGCCGGACCTACAATGAGCAGTTCTTC | CASSPSRGGRTYNEQFF
TRBJ1-1 | TRBD1 | TRBV3-1/TRBV3-2 | - | TGTGCCAGCAGCCGGGACAGGGCTGAAGCTTTCTTT | CASSRDRAEAFF
TRBJ2-3 | TRBD2 | TRBV6-4 | once | TGTGCCAGCAGTGAGGCTAGCGGGGGGGGCACAGATACGCAGTATTTT | CASSEASGGGTDTQYF
TRBJ1-2 | TRBD1 | TRBV5-8 | once | TGTGCCAGCAGCCCGGGGACAGGGGGCGCGTTATTAGGCTACACCTTC | CASSPGTGGALLGYTF
TRBJ1-3 | - | TRBV7-9 | - | TGTGCCAGCAGCCTTAACCACGGACTCTCTGGAAACACCATATATTTT | CASSLNHGLSGNTIYF
TRBJ1-5 | - | TRBV9 | - | TGTGCCAGCAGCGCACAGGGAGGCAATCAGCCCCAGCATTTT | CASSAQGGNQPQHF
TRBJ1-4 | TRBD1 | TRBV30 | - | TGTGCCTGCACGAACTACAGGGGAGGACTGTTTTTT | CACTNYRGGLFF
TRBJ1-2 | - | TRBV6-5 | - | TGTGCCAGCAGTTACTCGACCGGGAATCGTAACTATGGCTACACCTTC | CASSYSTGNRNYGYTF
TRBJ2-7 | - | TRBV3-1/TRBV3-2 | - | TGTGCCAGCAGCCGCACCGGTAGGACAAAGGTTTACGAGCAGTACTTC | CASSRTGRTKVYEQYF